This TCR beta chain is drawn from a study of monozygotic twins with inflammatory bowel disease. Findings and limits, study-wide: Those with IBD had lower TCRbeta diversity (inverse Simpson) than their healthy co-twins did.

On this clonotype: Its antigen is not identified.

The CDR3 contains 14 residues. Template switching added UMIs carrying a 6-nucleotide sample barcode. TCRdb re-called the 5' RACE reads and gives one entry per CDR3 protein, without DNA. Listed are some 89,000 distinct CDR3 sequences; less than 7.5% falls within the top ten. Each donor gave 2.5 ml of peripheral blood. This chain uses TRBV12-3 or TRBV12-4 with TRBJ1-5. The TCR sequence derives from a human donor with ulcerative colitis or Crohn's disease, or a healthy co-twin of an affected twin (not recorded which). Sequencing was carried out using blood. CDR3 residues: CASSFSAGNQPQHF.